Presented here are 19 T cell receptor beta chains from one specimen sequenced in a study of cytomegalovirus exposure and HLA in healthy donors. With 60 Vbeta and 13 Jbeta primers, the PCR was carried out. The data were produced by immunoSEQ multiplex PCR, yet TCRdb's version contains in-frame clones alone and is incomplete. This sample has approximately 110,000 clones, with 74% found just once. Material for sequencing was PBMCs. The receptor source for this set is a man in his forties or fifties in good health and CMV-seropositive.

This clone was seen only once. This rearrangement joins TRBV19 to TRBJ2-3; the match to TRBD2 covers 12 bases. V trimming: 3 bases; J trimming: 5 bases; junction bases outside the gene matches: 9. CDR1 is LNHDA and CDR2 is SQIVND in the germline V gene (reference sequence). The CDR3 spans 17 residues. This CDR3 reads CASSMETSGSVGDTQYF. The DNA of the CDR3 is TGTGCCAGTAGTATGGAGACTAGCGGGAGTGTAGGAGATACGCAGTATTTT.

V usage is TRBV18 and J usage is TRBJ1-4; TRBD1 matches at 11 bases. J was trimmed by 8 bases and V by 5 bases; bases with no gene match: 7. Germline V gives CDR1 KGHSH, CDR2 LQKENI. This CDR3 has 15 residues. The CDR3 DNA reads TGTGCCAGCTCAGAAAGGACAGGGGGCGGCGAAAAACTGTTTTTT. Translation: CASSERTGGGEKLFF.

V usage is TRBV4-2 and J usage is TRBJ2-7, with 7 bases lining up with TRBD1. The CDR3 consists of 15 residues. The germline V gene has CDR1 LGHNA and CDR2 YNFKEQ. With V trimmed by 0 bases and J by 4 bases, 6 bases remained unmatched. CDR3 amino acids: CASSQEKRGHYEQYF. As DNA, the CDR3 is TGTGCCAGCAGCCAAGAGAAGAGGGGGCATTACGAGCAGTACTTC.

The CDR3 bases are TGTGCCAGCAGCCAAGATCAGGGAACTGGAAACACCATATATTTT. Translation: CASSQDQGTGNTIYF. V and J are TRBV4-2 and TRBJ1-3; possible D gene TRBD1, 5 bases. Germline assignment: CDR1 LGHNA and CDR2 YNFKEQ. Trimming removed 0 bases at V and 2 bases at J, with 8 bases between. This CDR3 spans 15 amino acids.

The genes are TRBV27 and TRBJ2-7, with 10 bases lining up with TRBD1. Germline assignment: CDR1 MNHEY and CDR2 SMNVEV (reference sequence). This CDR3 comprises 14 residues. The ends lost 3 bases at V and 3 bases at J; junction bases unmatched: 2. The CDR3 here is CASSLRTGGYEQYF. The CDR3 coding sequence is TGTGCCAGCAGTTTGCGGACAGGGGGCTACGAGCAGTACTTC.

This clone was picked up a small number of times. The chain employs TRBV7-7 and TRBJ2-3; D remains ambiguous. The CDR3 is made up of 13 amino acids. CDR1 and CDR2 from the germline V gene are SSHAT and FNYEAQ (reference sequence). V lost 3 bases to trimming and J lost 3 bases, with 7 bases between them. The DNA for the CDR3 is TGTGCCAGCAGCTTTGCGGTAACAGATACGCAGTATTTT. This codes for CASSFAVTDTQYF.

The V and J genes are TRBV10-3 and TRBJ1-1; 9 positions match TRBD1. Trimming cost V 6 bases and J 3 bases; bases outside gene matches: 5. Germline V lookup: CDR1 ENHRY, CDR2 SYGVKD. The CDR3 has 14 amino acids. The CDR3 DNA reads TGTGCCATCAGGCCCCGGGACAGGGACACTGAAGCTTTCTTT. Its translation: CAIRPRDRDTEAFF.

The chain carries TRBV29-1 and TRBJ2-5; a weak D match, TRBD2 (6 bases). V was clipped by 5 bases and J by 0 bases, with 16 bases between them. Germline V gene data show CDR1 as SQVTM and CDR2 as ANQGSEA. This CDR3 is 15 amino acids long. The CDR3 bases are TGCAGCGTTTGGTGGCTAGCGTCCAACCAAGAGACCCAGTACTTC. Protein product: CSVWWLASNQETQYF. The variable domain in full, completed from reference TRBV29-1 and TRBJ2-5, reads SAVISQKPSRDICQRGTSLTIQCQVDSQVTMMFWYRQQPGQSLTLIATANQGSEATYESGFVIDKFPISRPNLTFSTLTVSNMSPEDSSIYLCSVWWLASNQETQYFGPGTRLLVL.

The chain recombines TRBV4-2 with TRBJ1-1; the D gene is possibly TRBD1 (5 bases). V lost 5 bases to trimming and J lost 5 bases, with 18 bases between them. Germline lookup yields CDR1 LGHNA and CDR2 YNFKEQ. CDR3 length: 15 residues. The CDR3 coding sequence is TGTGCCAGCAGCTCCCAGGTGGTGGGGGGTACTGAAGCTTTCTTT. Its translation: CASSSQVVGGTEAFF.

This clone has a single count. V gene TRBV7-7 combines with J gene TRBJ2-5; D ambiguous. The V gene lost 3 bases and the J gene lost 5 bases, with 10 bases spanning the gap. Germline-derived CDR1 and CDR2 are SSHAT and FNYEAQ (reference sequence). The CDR3 runs 13 residues. The CDR3 nucleotides read TGTGCCAGCAGCTTGGGCCAGACGGAGACCCAGTACTTC. This sequence encodes CASSLGQTETQYF.

Here the CDR3 reads CASSFAIGSGNTIYF. The CDR3 nucleotides are TGCGCCAGCAGCTTTGCCATCGGGTCGGGAAACACCATATATTTT. This chain uses TRBV5-1 with TRBJ1-3, with unresolved D. Germline V gives CDR1 SGHRS, CDR2 YFSETQ. This CDR3 is 15 amino acids long. V shed 2 bases and J shed 4 bases, with 13 bases lying between them.

The chain joins TRBV5-1 to TRBJ1-1; 10 bases are a match to TRBD1. The ends lost 4 bases at V and 6 bases at J; junction bases unmatched: 3. In germline, CDR1 is SGHRS, CDR2 YFSETQ. The CDR3 covers 13 residues. CDR3 DNA: TGCGCCAGCAGCCACGGGACAGGGGCTGAAGCTTTCTTT. Translation gives CASSHGTGAEAFF.

The V and J genes are TRBV2 and TRBJ2-3, with 7 bases lining up with TRBD2. CDR3 length equals 15 residues. CDR1 and CDR2 from the germline V gene are SNHLY and FYNNEI. Trimming at V came to 10 bases and at J to 6 bases, leaving 16 bases not matched to a gene. CDR3 sequence: CATAGDGILRDTQYF. Here the CDR3 DNA reads TGTGCCACCGCGGGGGACGGGATCTTAAGGGATACGCAGTATTTT.

The chain employs TRBV19 and TRBJ2-7; TRBD2 matches at 11 bases. Germline loops: CDR1 LNHDA, CDR2 SQIVND (reference sequence). With V trimmed by 5 bases and J by 1 base, 7 bases remained unmatched. The CDR3 extends over 16 amino acids. The CDR3 DNA follows: TGTGCCAGTAGTCCTCCCGGGACTAGCGGTTCCTACGAGCAGTACTTC. Encoded protein: CASSPPGTSGSYEQYF.

The gene calls are TRBV6-5 and TRBJ1-4, with a possible D match to TRBD1 (6 bases). CDR1 is MNHEY, CDR2 SVGAGI, per germline. The V gene lost 2 bases and the J gene lost 5 bases, with 12 bases spanning the gap. The CDR3 is 15 residues long. The CDR3 is CASSYGRQGNEKLFF. In DNA, the CDR3 is TGTGCCAGCAGTTACGGTCGGCAGGGGAATGAAAAACTGTTTTTT.

The chain is built from TRBV11-2 and TRBJ2-1, with D perhaps TRBD2 (5 bases). The CDR3 sequence is 15 residues long. The ends were cut back, 4 bases at V and 9 bases at J, with 19 bases in the middle. Germline V gives CDR1 SGHAT, CDR2 FQNNGV. The CDR3 spells CASSSDSTPSGEQFF. The CDR3 DNA reads as TGTGCCAGCAGCTCGGACTCCACCCCATCTGGTGAGCAGTTCTTC.

The chain is built from TRBV9 and TRBJ1-1; 9 bases are shared with TRBD1. V shed 3 bases, J shed 3 bases, and the junction held 6 bases outside the gene matches. Looked up from germline, CDR1 is SGDLS and CDR2 is YYNGEE. The CDR3 length is 15 residues. The CDR3 here is CASSAMTGGYTEAFF. CDR3 nucleotide sequence: TGTGCCAGCAGCGCGATGACAGGGGGGTACACTGAAGCTTTCTTT.

V is TRBV5-1 and J is TRBJ1-2; a possible D gene is TRBD1 (6 bases). The germline V and J ends were trimmed by 0 bases and 5 bases, with 11 bases remaining between them. This CDR3 has 14 amino acids. Germline CDR1 SGHRS, CDR2 YFSETQ. CDR3 amino acids: CASSLDLTGYGYTF. The CDR3 nucleotides are TGCGCCAGCAGCTTGGATTTGACAGGATATGGCTACACCTTC.

The CDR3 region is CASSFPGNTYGYTF. The CDR3 DNA follows: TGTGCCAGCAGCTTTCCGGGAAATACCTATGGCTACACCTTC. This chain joins TRBV9 and TRBJ1-2; D is uncertain. The V gene's germline CDR1 is SGDLS and CDR2 YYNGEE. The CDR3 is made up of 14 amino acids. With 4 bases removed from V and 4 bases from J, the gap between germline ends came to 14 bases.